This TCR beta chain was found in a study of cytomegalovirus exposure and HLA in healthy donors. The wider study: Genetic ancestry analysis placed more than 80% of the 400 or so donors that were genotyped in the Caucasian-associated cluster. Study-wide points: In a later analysis, CMV-associated beta chains were mostly HLA-associated, it appeared. An analysis was carried out later, and it reportedly showed fewer N-insertions in an Asian-associated ancestry cluster than the roughly 700-donor mean.

The CDR3 has 20 amino acids. The study ran its PCR with 60 Vbeta and 13 Jbeta primers. Data came from immunoSEQ multiplex PCR; TCRdb stores just in-frame clones and leaves some out. Here the sample spans 100,000 to 150,000 clones, approximately 78% being singletons. To note about this clone: As yet, its antigen is unknown.

The TCR sequence derives from a woman aged 35 to 49 in good health and CMV-seronegative. This chain links TRBV21-1 with TRBJ2-1; the D segment call TRBD2 is taken from the table without a DNA check. TRBV21-1 is a documented pseudogene. Sample: PBMCs. In DNA form, the CDR3 reads TGTGCCAGCAGCAAAGGAAGGGCTAGCGGGACCCTCAAATTATCTACAAGGTGGTTCTTC. Translating gives CASSKGRASGTLKLSTRWFF.